The rows below give T cell receptor beta chains drawn from one sample of a study of PD-1 blockade in mismatch repair-deficient tumors. Profiled with immunoSEQ multiplex PCR; TCRdb holds only in-frame clones, not every one. The sample gives around 48,000 clones, 78% of which show up once; 3.3% is in the top ten. Source: peripheral blood, taken 4 weeks after starting pembrolizumab. The receptors here all came from an adult with mismatch repair-deficient cancer. CDR3s include the opening cysteine and the closing phenylalanine or tryptophan. D genes are given only for firm matches. Clone size is shown for a subset of rows, as once, few, many or a class of expanded clone.

NA NA TRBJ2-5 TRBV10-3 CAISLGQETQYF TGTGCCATCAGTCTGGGCCAAGAGACCCAGTACTTC
NA NA TRBJ1-2 TRBV11-2 CASSSQAIANYGYTF TGTGCCAGCAGCTCCCAAGCGATAGCTAACTATGGCTACACCTTC
NA NA TRBJ2-3 TRBV5-5 CASTLDLDRVTDTQYF TGTGCCAGCACCCTGGATCTCGACCGGGTCACAGATACGCAGTATTTT
NA NA TRBJ1-1 TRBV11-2 CASSPTRSEAFF TGTGCCAGCAGCCCGACGAGGAGTGAAGCTTTCTTT
NA NA TRBJ2-2 TRBV18 CASSRNFANTGELFF TGTGCCAGCTCTAGAAACTTCGCGAACACCGGGGAGCTGTTTTTT
NA NA TRBJ2-7 TRBV6-5 CASSQNYEQYF TGTGCCAGCAGTCAAAACTACGAGCAGTACTTC
TRBD1 NA TRBJ2-7 TRBV5-1 CASSRTGGAGEQYF TGCGCCAGCAGCCGGACAGGGGGCGCAGGGGAGCAGTACTTC
NA NA TRBJ2-7 TRBV7-3 CASSQGGGAMDEQYF TGTGCCAGCAGCCAGGGGGGCGGGGCTATGGACGAGCAGTACTTC
NA NA TRBJ2-7 TRBV7-2 CASSNKGSYEQYF TGTGCCAGCAGCAACAAGGGGTCCTACGAGCAGTACTTC
NA once TRBJ2-7 TRBV10-3 CAISPQGSLAKYEQYF TGTGCCATCAGCCCCCAAGGGTCACTAGCCAAATACGAGCAGTACTTC
NA NA TRBJ2-1 TRBV19 CASSIRNTLGEQFF TGTGCCAGTAGTATACGAAATACCCTGGGTGAGCAGTTCTTC
TRBD2 NA TRBJ2-1 TRBV5-1 CASSWTRDNNEQFF TGCGCCAGCAGTTGGACTAGAGATAACAATGAGCAGTTCTTC
NA NA TRBJ2-5 TRBV19 CASSKPWGNQETQYF TGTGCCAGTAGTAAGCCGTGGGGGAACCAAGAGACCCAGTACTTC
TRBD2 NA TRBJ2-7 TRBV7-2 CASSLSGGPSYEQYF TGTGCCAGCAGCTTATCGGGAGGGCCATCCTACGAGCAGTACTTC
NA NA TRBJ1-1 TRBV11-2 CASARTGTEAFF TGTGCCAGCGCCCGAACAGGGACTGAAGCTTTCTTT
NA NA TRBJ1-4 TRBV18 CASSPLGGADEKLFF TGTGCCAGCTCACCGTTGGGGGGAGCGGATGAAAAACTGTTTTTT
TRBD2 NA TRBJ2-7 TRBV10-2 CASSDSSGSTYEQYF TGCGCCAGCAGTGATTCTAGCGGGAGCACCTACGAGCAGTACTTC
NA NA TRBJ2-5 TRBV7-9 CASSLGGEETQYF TGTGCCAGCAGCTTAGGTGGAGAAGAGACCCAGTACTTC
TRBD1 NA TRBJ1-1 TRBV5-1 CASSTQGGNTEAFF TGCGCCAGCAGCACCCAGGGGGGGAACACTGAAGCTTTCTTT
NA NA TRBJ1-3 TRBV5-1 CASSPDSNSGNTIYF TGCGCCAGCAGCCCGGACTCCAACTCTGGAAACACCATATATTTT
TRBD2 NA TRBJ2-1 TRBV7-7 CASSLDSSGRWNEQFF TGTGCTAGCAGCTTAGATTCTAGCGGGAGATGGAATGAGCAGTTCTTC
NA NA TRBJ1-4 TRBV6-6 CASNQGEKLFF TGTGCCAGCAACCAAGGGGAAAAACTGTTTTTT
NA once TRBJ1-2 TRBV11-3 CASSPPNTNYGYTF TGTGCCAGCAGCCCCCCCAACACGAACTATGGCTACACCTTC
NA few TRBJ2-3 TRBV18 CASGLTGQNTDTQYF TGTGCCAGTGGATTGACAGGCCAAAACACAGATACGCAGTATTTT
NA NA TRBJ1-2 TRBV29-1 CSVEEGYGYTF TGCAGCGTTGAAGAGGGATATGGCTACACCTTC
TRBD1 few TRBJ2-7 TRBV6-1 CASEGQGAYEQYF TGTGCCAGCGAGGGACAGGGGGCCTACGAGCAGTACTTC
TRBD2 NA TRBJ2-4 TRBV19 CASSSTPGTSGPRKNIQYF TGTGCCAGTAGTTCAACCCCCGGGACTAGCGGGCCCCGCAAAAACATTCAGTACTTC
TRBD1 NA TRBJ1-1 TRBV7-2 CASSRQGVRSEAFF TGTGCCAGCAGCCGACAGGGCGTAAGGTCTGAAGCTTTCTTT
NA NA TRBJ1-1 TRBV6-6 CASTETTEAFF TGTGCCAGTACAGAAACCACTGAAGCTTTCTTT
TRBD1 NA TRBJ2-3 TRBV7-9 CASSLVGTGLTDTQYF TGTGCCAGCAGCTTAGTAGGGACAGGGTTGACAGATACGCAGTATTTT
TRBD1 few TRBJ1-2 TRBV15 CATSIRTGSGYTF TGTGCCACCAGCATACGGACAGGGTCAGGCTACACCTTC
NA NA TRBJ2-5 TRBV2 CASSELTYQETQYF TGTGCCAGCAGTGAACTAACCTACCAAGAGACCCAGTACTTC
TRBD1 NA TRBJ1-6 TRBV7-9 CASSGGQGPNSPLHF TGTGCCAGCAGCGGAGGACAGGGGCCGAATTCACCCCTCCACTTT
TRBD2 NA TRBJ2-1 TRBV19 CASSIWGRENEQFF TGTGCCAGTAGTATATGGGGGAGGGAGAATGAGCAGTTCTTC
TRBD1 NA TRBJ2-1 TRBV7-2 CASWRSSDRGRNEQFF TGTGCCAGTTGGAGATCGTCCGACAGGGGCAGGAATGAGCAGTTCTTC
TRBD1 NA TRBJ1-1 TRBV5-4 CASSLSLQGVTEAFF TGTGCCAGCAGCTTATCTCTCCAGGGGGTCACTGAAGCTTTCTTT
NA NA TRBJ2-3 TRBV7-9 CASVLLDVSTDTQYF TGTGCCAGCGTCCTCCTGGACGTAAGCACAGATACGCAGTATTTT
NA NA TRBJ1-3 TRBV10-1 CASQDSASSGNTIYF TGCGCCAGCCAGGACAGCGCCAGCTCTGGAAACACCATATATTTT
NA once TRBJ2-5 TRBV18 CASSLRNKKEETQYF TGTGCCAGCTCACTAAGGAACAAGAAGGAGGAGACCCAGTACTTC
TRBD1 NA TRBJ1-5 TRBV6-1 CASRDRGQQPQHF TGTGCCAGCAGGGACAGGGGACAACAGCCCCAGCATTTT
NA NA TRBJ2-3 TRBV19 CASSPRTDTQYF TGTGCCAGTAGTCCCAGGACAGATACGCAGTATTTT
NA NA TRBJ2-5 TRBV5-1 CASSYTGAQETQYF TGCGCCAGCAGCTACACAGGCGCGCAAGAGACCCAGTACTTC
TRBD2 NA TRBJ2-7 TRBV5-1 CASSPSSGSYEQYF TGCGCCAGCAGCCCCTCTAGCGGATCCTACGAGCAGTACTTC
NA NA TRBJ2-1 TRBV9 CASSVESATREQFF TGTGCCAGCAGCGTAGAGAGCGCGACACGCGAGCAGTTCTTC
NA NA TRBJ2-1 TRBV2 CASSEESNGREFF TGTGCCAGCAGTGAAGAGTCTAACGGTAGGGAGTTCTTC
TRBD2 NA TRBJ2-3 TRBV7-3 CASSSGLAGMRDTQYF TGTGCCAGCAGCTCCGGACTAGCGGGAATGAGGGATACGCAGTATTTT
TRBD2 NA TRBJ2-5 TRBV10-3 CAISGGTRAQETQYF TGTGCCATCAGTGGAGGGACTAGGGCCCAAGAGACCCAGTACTTC
TRBD2 NA TRBJ2-1 TRBV15 CAITSAPSGEQFF TGTGCCATAACTAGCGCTCCCTCGGGTGAGCAGTTCTTC
TRBD1 NA TRBJ1-4 TRBV18 CASSQGQGEKLFF TGTGCCAGCTCACAGGGACAGGGTGAAAAACTGTTTTTT
NA NA TRBJ1-2 TRBV11-2 CASSLIGSADGYTF TGTGCCAGCAGCTTAATTGGGTCGGCCGATGGCTACACCTTC
TRBD2 NA TRBJ2-1 TRBV7-9 CASSLIAGLNNEQFF TGTGCCAGCAGCTTAATAGCGGGTCTCAACAATGAGCAGTTCTTC
NA NA TRBJ1-4 TRBV7-8 CASSPKGRRVEKLFF TGTGCCAGCAGCCCCAAGGGGAGGCGTGTTGAAAAACTGTTTTTT
TRBD2 NA TRBJ2-7 TRBV11-3 CASSPTSGRPSFYEQYF TGTGCCAGCAGCCCAACTAGCGGGAGGCCCTCATTCTACGAGCAGTACTTC